The 27 T cell receptor beta chains presented below share a single source sample, sequenced in a study of shared clonotypes between healthy human individuals (TCRdb year 2020). CD8 naive samples were obtained by positive selection for CCR7 among CD45RO-negative cells, yielding a CD45RA+CCR7+ population from which TemRA cells were excluded. Libraries were prepared through the immunoSEQ multiplex PCR assay. TCRdb limited this immuneACCESS table to in-frame rearrangements with V and J called. A share of clones is missing; checked studies link under half to unresolved V genes, and the rest is unexplained. This sample is represented by more than 2 million clones; approximately 92% of them were singletons. The ten largest clones capture under 2% of the sample. Sequenced sample: naive CD8+ T cells from PBMCs. The cell subset or site label of this sample denotes: CD45RA+CCR7+. Receptors were obtained from a man younger than 35 in good health. Some clones in this sample may be carry-over from other donors' samples.

The CDR3 bases are TGTGCCAGCAGTCATCCCTACGAGCAGTACTTC. Amino acid sequence: CASSHPYEQYF. The chain recombines TRBV28 with TRBJ2-7, with D unclear. This CDR3 spans 11 amino acids. Trimming removed 5 bases at V and 2 bases at J, with 4 bases between. Looked up from germline, CDR1 is MDHEN and CDR2 is SYDVKM.

The J gene is TRBJ2-5, the V gene TRBV9; D not resolved. V was clipped by 5 bases and J by 5 bases, with 16 bases between them. CDR1 and CDR2 from the germline V gene are SGDLS and YYNGEE. The CDR3 sequence is 14 residues long. For the CDR3, the DNA is TGTGCCAGCAGTGCCGGGCCACGTCCGGAGACCCAGTACTTC. The encoded protein is CASSAGPRPETQYF.

The gene calls are TRBV30 and TRBJ1-2; the D is unclear. CDR3 length: 14 residues. The germline CDR1 and CDR2 sequences are GTSNPN and SVGIG (reference sequence). V lost 0 bases, J lost 4 bases, and 12 bases lay in between. The CDR3 reads CAWSVRRVVYGYTF. CDR3 bases: TGTGCCTGGAGTGTACGAAGGGTTGTCTATGGCTACACCTTC.

This chain links TRBV7-8 with TRBJ2-3, with TRBD2 matching 8 bases. CDR1 and CDR2 from the germline V gene are SGHVS and FQNEAQ. With V trimmed by 3 bases and J by 1 base, 6 bases remained unmatched. The CDR3 is made up of 16 amino acids. The CDR3 loop is CASSLDGGLGTDTQYF. The CDR3 DNA is TGTGCCAGCAGCTTGGATGGGGGACTAGGCACAGATACGCAGTATTTT.

The chain joins TRBV27 to TRBJ2-2, with TRBD1 matching over 8 bases. The CDR3 consists of 16 residues. Germline V gene sequence: CDR1 MNHEY, CDR2 SMNVEV (reference sequence). Losses at the gene ends were 7 bases for V and 2 bases for J; bases not matched to a gene: 9. The CDR3 region has the DNA TGTGCCAGCACCTTACAGACAGGGGCCAACACCGGGGAGCTGTTTTTT. Protein sequence: CASTLQTGANTGELFF.

This sequence joins TRBV19 and TRBJ2-5, with 9 bases lining up with TRBD1. The J call may not be correct, given that the DNA end is closer to TRBJ2-7. The CDR3 has 15 residues. The V gene's germline CDR1 is LNHDA and CDR2 SQIVND (reference sequence). This chain's CDR3 is CASSRDREGSYEQYF. DNA of the CDR3: TGTGCCAGTAGTAGGGACAGGGAAGGCTCCTACGAGCAGTACTTC.

The CDR3 DNA sequence: TGTGCCAGCAGCCCTCCAGACAGGGCGATCGGGGAGCTGTTTTTT. Encoded protein: CASSPPDRAIGELFF. This rearrangement joins TRBV9 to TRBJ2-2; 7 bases are a match to TRBD1. V dropped 4 bases and J dropped 7; count of bases not matched to a gene: 10. Per the germline V gene, CDR1 is SGDLS and CDR2 is YYNGEE. CDR3 size: 15 residues. Complete variable domain (other parts from reference TRBV9 and TRBJ2-2): DSGVTQTPKHLITATGQRVTLRCSPRSGDLSVYWYQQSLDQGLQFLIQYYNGEERAKGNILERFSAQQFPDLHSELNLSSLELGDSALYFCASSPPDRAIGELFFGEGSRLTVL.

V and J are TRBV7-9 and TRBJ1-1; D call uncertain. This CDR3 is built from 17 residues. Germline loops: CDR1 SEHNR, CDR2 FQNEAQ (reference sequence). Trimming shortened V by 5 bases and J by 0 bases, and 19 bases separated the two germline ends. The CDR3 bases are TGTGCCAGCAGCCCGCAACGGGGTTCGACAATGAACACTGAAGCTTTCTTT. It specifies CASSPQRGSTMNTEAFF.

The chain recombines TRBV6-1 with TRBJ1-2, with 8 bases fitting TRBD1. Trimming removed 3 bases from V and 2 bases from J; junction bases left unmatched: 11. The CDR3 spans 17 residues. Germline V gene sequence: CDR1 MNHNS, CDR2 SASEGT. The CDR3 DNA reads TGTGCCAGCAGTGACCGGACAGGCCGACAGGGGAACTATGGCTACACCTTC. Its protein is CASSDRTGRQGNYGYTF.

The sample holds one count of this clone. The chain links TRBV2 to TRBJ2-7, with D unclear. Germline V CDR1 and CDR2: SNHLY, FYNNEI. The CDR3 runs 12 residues. With 7 bases removed from V and 0 bases from J, the gap between germline ends came to 7 bases. CDR3 DNA: TGTGCCAGCATTCCGAGCTCCTACGAGCAGTACTTC. Translation: CASIPSSYEQYF.

The chain links TRBV19 to TRBJ2-1; TRBD2 might be the D (6 bases). Germline-derived CDR1 and CDR2 are LNHDA and SQIVND (reference sequence). Trimming cost V 4 bases and J 7 bases, with 17 bases left between them. The CDR3 sequence is 15 residues long. The chain's CDR3 is CASSTKPGTQNEQFF. The CDR3 DNA follows: TGTGCCAGTAGTACCAAGCCGGGGACTCAAAATGAGCAGTTCTTC.

The CDR3 here is CASRPDGNTGELFF. DNA of the CDR3: TGTGCCAGCAGGCCGGACGGGAACACCGGGGAGCTGTTTTTT. V and J are TRBV7-3 and TRBJ2-2; D unclear. CDR3 size: 14 residues. Trimming removed 6 bases at V and 1 base at J, with 9 bases between. Germline CDR1 SGHTA, CDR2 FQGTGA.

This clone occurred once. The J gene is TRBJ2-1, the V gene TRBV2; TRBD1 is a possible D gene (6 bases). The CDR3 has 14 residues. Germline V lookup: CDR1 SNHLY, CDR2 FYNNEI. Trimming removed 2 bases from V and 10 bases from J, with 15 bases in between. CDR3 region: CASSELRDTQEQFF. Written as DNA, the CDR3 is TGTGCCAGCAGTGAATTAAGGGACACCCAAGAGCAGTTCTTC.

The chain joins TRBV29-1 to TRBJ2-2; D is tentatively TRBD1 or TRBD2 (5 bases each). This CDR3 has 14 amino acids. Trimming removed 2 bases from V and 7 bases from J, with 14 bases in between. The germline V gene has CDR1 SQVTM and CDR2 ANQGSEA. The CDR3 is CSVEIGPRGGELFF. CDR3 DNA sequence: TGCAGCGTTGAAATAGGTCCGAGGGGCGGGGAGCTGTTTTTT.

With regard to this clone: The same CDR3 also results from other DNA sequences found in this sample. This chain connects TRBV6-5 to TRBJ2-7, with D perhaps matching TRBD1 or TRBD2 (5 bases each). The CDR3 loop spans 13 amino acids. V was clipped by 3 bases and J by 3 bases, with 9 bases between them. Germline V gene lookup returns CDR1 MNHEY and CDR2 SVGAGI. CDR3 bases: TGTGCCAGCAGTTATCGGGACGGCTACGAGCAGTACTTC. Its translation: CASSYRDGYEQYF.

This chain connects TRBV6-5 to TRBJ2-3; 7 bases align to TRBD1. V gave up 5 bases and J gave up 3 bases; unmatched junction bases: 8. This CDR3 region has 15 residues. The germline V gene has CDR1 MNHEY and CDR2 SVGAGI. CDR3 DNA sequence: TGTGCCAGCAGTCAGGGGACAGCGTCTACAGATACGCAGTATTTT. Protein product: CASSQGTASTDTQYF.

The sample holds one count of this clone. The gene calls are TRBV7-9 and TRBJ2-7, with TRBD2 matching 7 bases. From germline, CDR1 is SEHNR and CDR2 FQNEAQ (reference sequence). Unmatched junction bases numbered 10, after V lost 3 bases and J lost 5 bases. The CDR3 has 15 amino acids. In DNA, the CDR3 is TGTGCCAGCAGCTTCGTGACTAGCAATATCCACGAGCAGTACTTC. It yields the protein CASSFVTSNIHEQYF.

This sequence joins TRBV28 and TRBJ2-3, with a weak D call TRBD1 (6 bases). Germline loops: CDR1 MDHEN, CDR2 SYDVKM. With 8 bases removed from V and 0 bases from J, the gap between germline ends came to 9 bases. The CDR3 length is 13 residues. This chain's CDR3 is CASGDTSTDTQYF. The CDR3 DNA reads as TGTGCCAGCGGGGACACCAGCACAGATACGCAGTATTTT.

This chain connects TRBV27 to TRBJ2-2; D might be TRBD2 (7 bases). The V gene lost 7 bases and the J gene lost 0 bases, with 15 bases spanning the gap. CDR1 MNHEY and CDR2 SMNVEV come from the germline V gene (reference sequence). The length of the CDR3 is 16 residues. This CDR3 is CASKEGGGTNTGELFF. The DNA of the CDR3 is TGTGCCAGCAAAGAAGGGGGAGGGACGAACACCGGGGAGCTGTTTTTT.

As to this clone: Other DNA sequences in the same sample also yield this CDR3. The chain has TRBV11-2 and TRBJ2-1, with TRBD2 as a possible D gene (6 bases). Trimming shortened V by 4 bases and J by 5 bases, and 12 bases separated the two germline ends. The CDR3 runs 14 residues. CDR1 and CDR2 (germline): SGHAT, FQNNGV. The CDR3 loop reads CASSSRLGDNEQFF. The CDR3 nucleotides read TGTGCCAGCAGCTCCCGACTAGGAGACAATGAGCAGTTCTTC.

This chain connects TRBV7-2 to TRBJ2-7, with 12 bases matching TRBD2. This CDR3 contains 17 residues. CDR1 is SGHTA, CDR2 FQGNSA, per germline. Losses at the gene ends were 3 bases for V and 0 bases for J; bases not matched to a gene: 6. This CDR3 is CASSLGLAGPVSYEQYF. As DNA, the CDR3 is TGTGCCAGCAGCTTGGGACTAGCGGGCCCCGTCTCCTACGAGCAGTACTTC.

The CDR3 DNA sequence: TGTGCCAGCAGCTTGGGGTCAAGGTATGAGCAGTTCTTC. Residues: CASSLGSRYEQFF. The V call is TRBV5-6, the J call TRBJ2-1, with D hard to call. The ends were cut back, 0 bases at V and 8 bases at J, with 9 bases in the middle. CDR1 and CDR2 (germline): SGHDT, YYEEEE. The CDR3 loop spans 13 amino acids.

The chain has TRBV27 and TRBJ1-2, with D unclear. Per the germline V gene, CDR1 is MNHEY and CDR2 is SMNVEV (reference sequence). V was trimmed by 2 bases and J by 1 base, leaving 8 bases between them. This CDR3 contains 14 residues. CDR3 nucleotide sequence: TGTGCCAGCAGTTTAGTTCAGAGTAACTATGGCTACACCTTC. This codes for CASSLVQSNYGYTF.

The chain carries TRBV29-1 and TRBJ2-1, with D perhaps TRBD1 or TRBD2 (5 bases each). V lost 3 bases, J lost 0 bases, and 15 bases lay in between. This CDR3 is 16 amino acids long. The germline gives CDR1 SQVTM, CDR2 ANQGSEA. The CDR3 protein is CSVDSWGGPSYNEQFF. CDR3 sequence (DNA): TGCAGCGTTGATTCTTGGGGCGGGCCCTCCTACAATGAGCAGTTCTTC.

The chain has TRBV15 and TRBJ1-5; D gene ambiguous. The CDR3 loop spans 15 amino acids. Germline CDR1 LNHNV, CDR2 YYDKDF (reference sequence). V lost 5 bases and J lost 2, with 13 bases in between. CDR3 in DNA: TGTGCCACCAGCGGGGTCCGCTTGGGCAATCAGCCCCAGCATTTT. Its translation is CATSGVRLGNQPQHF.

This chain links TRBV7-2 with TRBJ2-7; D is unresolved. V lost 3 bases and J lost 0, with 6 bases in between. Germline V gene sequence: CDR1 SGHTA, CDR2 FQGNSA. This CDR3 is 13 amino acids long. The CDR3 spells CASSLESSYEQYF. The CDR3 DNA follows: TGTGCCAGCAGCTTGGAGAGCTCCTACGAGCAGTACTTC.

The chain combines TRBV28 with TRBJ2-2, with 8 bases lining up with TRBD2. In germline, CDR1 is MDHEN, CDR2 SYDVKM. V lost 2 bases, J lost 7 bases, and 9 bases stayed unmatched. CDR3 length equals 16 residues. For the CDR3, the DNA is TGTGCCAGCAGTTTAGTTCCAGCGGGAGTAGGCGGGGAGCTGTTTTTT. Protein sequence: CASSLVPAGVGGELFF.